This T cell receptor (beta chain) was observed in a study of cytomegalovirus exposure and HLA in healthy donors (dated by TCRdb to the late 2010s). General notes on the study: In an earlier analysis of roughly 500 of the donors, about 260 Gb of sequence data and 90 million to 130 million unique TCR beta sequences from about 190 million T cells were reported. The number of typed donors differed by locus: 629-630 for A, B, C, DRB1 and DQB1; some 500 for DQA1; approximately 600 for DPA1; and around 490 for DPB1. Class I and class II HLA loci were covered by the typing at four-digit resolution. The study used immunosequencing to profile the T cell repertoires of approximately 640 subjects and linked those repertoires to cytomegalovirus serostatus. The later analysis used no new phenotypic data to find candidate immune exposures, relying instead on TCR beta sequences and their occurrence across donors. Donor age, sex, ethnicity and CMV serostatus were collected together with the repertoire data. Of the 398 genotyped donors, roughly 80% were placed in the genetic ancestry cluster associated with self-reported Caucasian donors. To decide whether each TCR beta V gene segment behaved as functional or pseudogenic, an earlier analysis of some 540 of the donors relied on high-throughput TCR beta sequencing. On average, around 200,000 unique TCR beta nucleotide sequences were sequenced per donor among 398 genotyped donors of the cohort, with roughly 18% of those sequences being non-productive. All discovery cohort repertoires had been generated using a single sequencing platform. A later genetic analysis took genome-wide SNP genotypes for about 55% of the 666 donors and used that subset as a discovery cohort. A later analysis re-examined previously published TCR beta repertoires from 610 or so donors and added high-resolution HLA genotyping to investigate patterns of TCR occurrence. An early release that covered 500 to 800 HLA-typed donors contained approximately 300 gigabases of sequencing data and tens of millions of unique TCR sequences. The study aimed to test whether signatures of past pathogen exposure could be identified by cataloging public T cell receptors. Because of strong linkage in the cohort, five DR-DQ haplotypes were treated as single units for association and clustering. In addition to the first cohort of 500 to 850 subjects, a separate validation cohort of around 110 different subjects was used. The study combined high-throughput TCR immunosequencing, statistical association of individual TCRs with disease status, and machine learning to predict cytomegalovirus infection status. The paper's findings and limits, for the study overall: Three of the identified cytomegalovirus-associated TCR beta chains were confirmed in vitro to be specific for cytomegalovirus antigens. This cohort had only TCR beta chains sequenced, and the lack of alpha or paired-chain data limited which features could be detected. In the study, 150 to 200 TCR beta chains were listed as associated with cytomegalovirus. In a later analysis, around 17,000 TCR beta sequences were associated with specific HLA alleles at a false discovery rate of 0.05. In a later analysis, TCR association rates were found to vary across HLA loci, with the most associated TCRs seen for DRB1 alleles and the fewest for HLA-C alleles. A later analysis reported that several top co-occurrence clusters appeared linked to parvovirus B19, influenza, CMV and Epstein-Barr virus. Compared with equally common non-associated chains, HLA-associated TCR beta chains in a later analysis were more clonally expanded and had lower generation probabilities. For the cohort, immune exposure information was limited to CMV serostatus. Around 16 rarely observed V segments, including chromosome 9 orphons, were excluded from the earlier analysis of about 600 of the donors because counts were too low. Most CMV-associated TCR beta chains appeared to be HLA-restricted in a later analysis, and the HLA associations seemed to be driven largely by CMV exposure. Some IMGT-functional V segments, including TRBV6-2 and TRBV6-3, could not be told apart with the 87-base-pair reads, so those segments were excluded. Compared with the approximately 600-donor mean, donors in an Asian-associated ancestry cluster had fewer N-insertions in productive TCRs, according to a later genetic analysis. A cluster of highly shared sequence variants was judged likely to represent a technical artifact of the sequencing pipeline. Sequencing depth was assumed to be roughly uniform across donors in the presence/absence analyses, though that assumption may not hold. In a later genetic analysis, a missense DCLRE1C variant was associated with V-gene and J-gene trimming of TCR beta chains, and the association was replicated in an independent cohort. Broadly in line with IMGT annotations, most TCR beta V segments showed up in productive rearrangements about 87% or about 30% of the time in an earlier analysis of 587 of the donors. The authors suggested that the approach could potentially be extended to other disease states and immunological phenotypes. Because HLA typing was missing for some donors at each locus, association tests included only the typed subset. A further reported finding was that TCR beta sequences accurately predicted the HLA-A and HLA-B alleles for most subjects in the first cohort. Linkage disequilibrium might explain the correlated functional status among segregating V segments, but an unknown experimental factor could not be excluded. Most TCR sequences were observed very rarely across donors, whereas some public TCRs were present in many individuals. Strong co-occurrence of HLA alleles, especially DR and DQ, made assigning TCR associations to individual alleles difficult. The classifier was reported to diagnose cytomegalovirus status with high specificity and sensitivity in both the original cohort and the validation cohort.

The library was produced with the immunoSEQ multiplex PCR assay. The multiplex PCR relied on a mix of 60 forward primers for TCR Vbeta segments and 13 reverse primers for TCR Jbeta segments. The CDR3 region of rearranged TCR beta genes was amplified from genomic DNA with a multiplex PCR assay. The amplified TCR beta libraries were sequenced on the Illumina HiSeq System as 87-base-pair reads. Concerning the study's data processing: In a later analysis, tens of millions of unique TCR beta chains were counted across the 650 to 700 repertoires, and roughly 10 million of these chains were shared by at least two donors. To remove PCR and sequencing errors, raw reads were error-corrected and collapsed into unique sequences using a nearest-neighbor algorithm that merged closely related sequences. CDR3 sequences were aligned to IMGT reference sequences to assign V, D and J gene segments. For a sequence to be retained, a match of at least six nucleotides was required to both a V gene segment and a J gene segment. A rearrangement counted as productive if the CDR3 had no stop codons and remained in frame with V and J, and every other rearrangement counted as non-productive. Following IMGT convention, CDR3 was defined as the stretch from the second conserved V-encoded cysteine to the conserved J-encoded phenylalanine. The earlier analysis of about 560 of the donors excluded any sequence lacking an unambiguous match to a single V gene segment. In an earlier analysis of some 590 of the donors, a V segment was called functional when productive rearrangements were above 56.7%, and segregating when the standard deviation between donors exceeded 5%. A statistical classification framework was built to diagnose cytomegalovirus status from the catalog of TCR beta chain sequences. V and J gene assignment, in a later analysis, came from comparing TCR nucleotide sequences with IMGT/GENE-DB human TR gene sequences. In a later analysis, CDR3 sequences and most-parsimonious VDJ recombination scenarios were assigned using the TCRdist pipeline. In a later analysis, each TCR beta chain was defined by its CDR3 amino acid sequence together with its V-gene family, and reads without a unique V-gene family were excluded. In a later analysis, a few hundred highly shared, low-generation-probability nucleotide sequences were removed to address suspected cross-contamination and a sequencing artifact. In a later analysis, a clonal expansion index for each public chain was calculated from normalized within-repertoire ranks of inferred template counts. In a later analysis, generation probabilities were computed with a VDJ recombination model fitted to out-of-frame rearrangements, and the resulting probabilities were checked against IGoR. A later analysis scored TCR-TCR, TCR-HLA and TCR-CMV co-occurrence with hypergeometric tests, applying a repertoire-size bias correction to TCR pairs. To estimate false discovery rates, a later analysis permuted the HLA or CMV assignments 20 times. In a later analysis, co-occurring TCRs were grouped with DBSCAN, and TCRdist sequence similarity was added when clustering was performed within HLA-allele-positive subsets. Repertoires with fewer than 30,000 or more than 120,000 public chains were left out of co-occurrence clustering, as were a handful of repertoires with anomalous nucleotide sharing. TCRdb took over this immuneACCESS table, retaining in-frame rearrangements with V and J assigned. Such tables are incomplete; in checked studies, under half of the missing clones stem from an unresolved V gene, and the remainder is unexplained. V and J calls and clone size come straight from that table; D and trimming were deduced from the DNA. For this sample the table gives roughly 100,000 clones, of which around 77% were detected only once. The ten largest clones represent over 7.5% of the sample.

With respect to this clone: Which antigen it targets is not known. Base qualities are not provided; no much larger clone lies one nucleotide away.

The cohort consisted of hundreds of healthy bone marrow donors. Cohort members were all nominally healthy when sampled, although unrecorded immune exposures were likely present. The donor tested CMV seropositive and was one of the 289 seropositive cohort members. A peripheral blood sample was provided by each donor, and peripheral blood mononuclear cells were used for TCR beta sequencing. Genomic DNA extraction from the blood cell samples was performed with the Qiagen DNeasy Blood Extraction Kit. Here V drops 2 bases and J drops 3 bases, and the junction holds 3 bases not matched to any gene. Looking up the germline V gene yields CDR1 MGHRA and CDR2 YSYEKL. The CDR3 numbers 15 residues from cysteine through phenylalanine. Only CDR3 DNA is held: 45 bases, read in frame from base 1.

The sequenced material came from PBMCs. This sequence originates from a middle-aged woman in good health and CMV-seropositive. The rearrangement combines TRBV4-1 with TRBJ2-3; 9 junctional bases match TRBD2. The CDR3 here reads CASSQLGLATDTQYF. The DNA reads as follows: TGCGCCAGCAGCCAACTGGGACTAGCAACAGATACGCAGTATTTT.